These T cell receptor beta chains were read from a single sample in a study of cytomegalovirus exposure and HLA in healthy donors. Some clones are missing from TCRdb's copy, which holds only in-frame ones; the method was immunoSEQ multiplex PCR. The sample records around 70,000 clones, around 95% being singletons. Material for sequencing was PBMCs. The source of these receptors is a woman aged 18-30 years in good health and CMV-seronegative. Both conserved end residues are part of each CDR3. Fields, in order: D gene, V gene, J gene, clone size, CDR3 DNA, CDR3 protein. D genes are given only for firm matches. Clone size, where shown, is once, few, many, or a class for clones that have expanded.

-	TRBV5-8	TRBJ1-3	once	TGTGCCAGCAGCTCCGGGAGATCCGGAAACACCATATATTTT	CASSSGRSGNTIYF
TRBD2	TRBV10-3	TRBJ2-3	-	TGTGCCATCAGTGAGTCGATGTTAATGGCTAGCGGGGTAGATACGCAGTATTTT	CAISESMLMASGVDTQYF
TRBD1	TRBV5-6	TRBJ2-7	-	TGTGCCAGCAGCTTCGACGTGTTTGAGGGGGCTAAAGAGCAGTACTTC	CASSFDVFEGAKEQYF
-	TRBV27	TRBJ1-3	-	TGTGCCAGCACCTCGACGGAGGGAACTGGAAACACCATATATTTT	CASTSTEGTGNTIYF
-	TRBV19	TRBJ2-1	-	TGTGCCAGTCGTAACAGGGATAGCTCCTACAATGAGCAGTTCTTC	CASRNRDSSYNEQFF
TRBD1	TRBV9	TRBJ1-2	-	TGTGCCAGCAGCTCTCCGGGACAGGGACCTGGCTACACCTTC	CASSSPGQGPGYTF
-	TRBV4-3	TRBJ2-3	-	TGCGCCAGCAGCCAAGATGGCAGGGGTGGTGCAGATACGCAGTATTTT	CASSQDGRGGADTQYF
TRBD1	TRBV7-3	TRBJ2-6	-	TGTGCCAGCAGCCGCGGACAGGTCTCTGGGGCCAACGTCCTGACTTTC	CASSRGQVSGANVLTF
TRBD2	TRBV29-1	TRBJ2-1	-	TGCAGCGCCGGGACTAGCGGGGGCCGGGGGTACAATGAGCAGTTCTTC	CSAGTSGGRGYNEQFF
-	TRBV4-1	TRBJ1-4	-	TGCGCCAGCAGCCAAGTCCGGGGAGAGAATGAAAAACTGTTTTTT	CASSQVRGENEKLFF
TRBD2	TRBV11-3	TRBJ2-1	-	TGTGCCAGCAGCTCTTCTAGCGGGGGTATCTACAATGAGCAGTTCTTC	CASSSSSGGIYNEQFF
-	TRBV15	TRBJ2-3	-	TGTGCCACCGTCGGGTCACTCTCCAATACGCAGTATTTT	CATVGSLSNTQYF
-	TRBV29-1	TRBJ2-2	once	TGCAGCGTTGACACAGGACCGAACACCGGGGAGCTGTTTTTT	CSVDTGPNTGELFF
-	TRBV7-2	TRBJ2-5	-	TGTGCCAGCAGCTTAGTACTCGTCCAAGAGACCCAGTACTTC	CASSLVLVQETQYF
-	TRBV25-1	TRBJ2-7	-	TGTGCCAGCAGTGAGCTAGGTAGCTCCTACGAGCAGTACTTC	CASSELGSSYEQYF
TRBD1	TRBV10-3	TRBJ1-6	-	TGTGCCATCAGAGGGACAGGGTCTGATTCACCCCTCCACTTT	CAIRGTGSDSPLHF
TRBD2	TRBV5-6	TRBJ2-5	-	TGTGCCAGCAGCTTTCTCACTAGCGGGGGATACCAAGAGACCCAGTACTTC	CASSFLTSGGYQETQYF
-	TRBV2	TRBJ1-1	-	TGTGCCAGCAGGGCCGACAGTGAGAACACTGAAGCTTTCTTT	CASRADSENTEAFF
TRBD1	TRBV9	TRBJ2-7	few	TGTGCCAGCAGCGTGGTCTCGGGACAGGGCGTCGAGCAGTACTTC	CASSVVSGQGVEQYF
-	TRBV4-2	TRBJ1-2	-	TGTGCCAGCAGCCGGGGCAACATGGACTATGGCTACACCTTC	CASSRGNMDYGYTF
-	TRBV5-4	TRBJ1-1	-	TGTGCCAGCAGCTCGATACAGGGTGGTACTGAAGCTTTCTTT	CASSSIQGGTEAFF
TRBD1	TRBV27	TRBJ1-2	-	TGTGCCAGCAGTCTGGACAGGGATGAAGGCTACACCTTC	CASSLDRDEGYTF
TRBD2	TRBV7-3	TRBJ2-3	once	TGTGCCAGCAGCTCGGGGGGGGGAGGAGATACGCAGTATTTT	CASSSGGGGDTQYF
TRBD1	TRBV19	TRBJ1-1	-	TGTGCCAGTAGAGGGACAGGATTGAACACTGAAGCTTTCTTT	CASRGTGLNTEAFF
-	TRBV7-6	TRBJ1-4	-	TGTGCCAGCAGTCGGAGACAGTCCGAAAAACTGTTTTTT	CASSRRQSEKLFF
-	TRBV19	TRBJ2-7	-	TGTGCCAGTAGTATATATGGGGACACCTACGAGCAGTACTTC	CASSIYGDTYEQYF
TRBD2	TRBV29-1	TRBJ2-5	-	TGCAGCGTTGTAATTAGCGGGGGGTGGACGGAGACCCAGTACTTC	CSVVISGGWTETQYF
-	TRBV6-5	TRBJ2-7	-	TGTGCCAGCAGACCCGACAGAAGCCTCTCCTACGAGCAGTACTTC	CASRPDRSLSYEQYF
TRBD1	TRBV27	TRBJ1-5	-	TGTGCCAGCAGCAAACAGGCAGGGGGGTTAAATCAGCCCCAGCATTTT	CASSKQAGGLNQPQHF
TRBD1	TRBV5-1	TRBJ2-5	-	TGCGCCAGCAGCTGGGACAGGGTGGAGACCCAGTACTTC	CASSWDRVETQYF
TRBD1	TRBV5-5	TRBJ2-2	-	TGTGCCAGCAGCTTGCCGGGACAGGGGGCCGGGGAGCTGTTTTTT	CASSLPGQGAGELFF
-	TRBV6-5	TRBJ1-4	-	TGTGCCAGCAGTTCCTACTCATCCGCTAATGAAAAACTGTTTTTT	CASSSYSSANEKLFF
TRBD1	TRBV19	TRBJ1-5	-	TGTGCCAGTAAGAACCTCGCGGGACAGGGCCATCAGCCCCAGCATTTT	CASKNLAGQGHQPQHF
TRBD1	TRBV7-6	TRBJ2-7	-	TGTGCCAGCAGCTTAGGTGGTGGTACAGGGGTTCACGAGCAGTACTTC	CASSLGGGTGVHEQYF
TRBD1	TRBV6-6	TRBJ2-7	-	TGTGCCAGCAGACCCGGGACAGGGGGGTACGAGCAGTACTTC	CASRPGTGGYEQYF
-	TRBV30	TRBJ1-6	-	TGTGCCTGGAAACTTATAAGCTCCTATAATTCACCCCTCCACTTT	CAWKLISSYNSPLHF
TRBD2	TRBV7-2	TRBJ2-3	-	TGTGCCAGCAGCCCCGGGGGGGGCGTAGATACGCAGTATTTT	CASSPGGGVDTQYF
TRBD1	TRBV11-2	TRBJ1-1	-	TGTGCCAGCAGCCCGACAGGGATGAACACTGAAGCTTTCTTT	CASSPTGMNTEAFF
-	TRBV2	TRBJ1-2	-	TGTGCCAGCATTGCGACAGAGCGCTATGGCTACACCTTC	CASIATERYGYTF
TRBD1	TRBV6-1	TRBJ2-3	-	TGTGCCAGCGCCCGGGACAGCCCAGATACGCAGTATTTT	CASARDSPDTQYF
-	TRBV7-8	TRBJ1-1	-	TGTGCCAGCAGCCCAACCGGGGGAACCCCCCCCGACACGGGGGCTTTCTTT	CASSPTGGTPPDTGAFF
TRBD2	TRBV9	TRBJ2-1	-	TGTGCCAGCAGCGCAAGCGGGGGTCTCTCCTACAATGAGCAGTTCTTC	CASSASGGLSYNEQFF
-	TRBV7-6	TRBJ1-1	-	TGTGCCAGCAGCCTTCGACAGGAGAACACTGAAGCTTTCTTT	CASSLRQENTEAFF
-	TRBV7-9	TRBJ1-2	-	TGTGCCAGCAGCTTACAACAGGGTGTTGGCTACACCTTC	CASSLQQGVGYTF
-	TRBV28	TRBJ2-7	-	TGTGCCAGCAGGCTACACAGGGCTAAATTCTACGAGCAGTACTTC	CASRLHRAKFYEQYF
TRBD1	TRBV28	TRBJ1-2	-	TGTGCCAGCAGTCTAGGGGGCGACAGGGTCTATGGCTACACCTTC	CASSLGGDRVYGYTF
TRBD1	TRBV5-1	TRBJ1-5	-	TGCGCCAGCAGCCCCGGAGGGGGCGCCGGTCAGCCCCAGCATTTT	CASSPGGGAGQPQHF
TRBD2	TRBV28	TRBJ2-1	-	TGTGCCTCCACTAGCGGGGGGGTCAATGAGCAGTTCTTC	CASTSGGVNEQFF
-	TRBV28	TRBJ2-7	-	TGTGCCAGCAACAAGGGGGGGCCCACCTACGAGCAGTACTTC	CASNKGGPTYEQYF